Listed here are 27 T cell receptor beta chains from one sample, sequenced in a study of OX40 agonist ivuxolimab in advanced cancers. Sequencing was performed with immunoSEQ multiplex PCR; in TCRdb, only in-frame clones are kept and a portion is missing. Of tens of thousands of clones detected, 88% appear once; the ten largest clones hold around 29%. This material consisted of CD4+ or CD8+ T cells sorted from blood, taken in a trial of the OX40 agonist ivuxolimab. The receptors here all came from an adult with an advanced solid tumor such as melanoma, head and neck, liver or kidney cancer.

This clone has more than one count but fewer than ten. The chain links TRBV7-2 to TRBJ2-6; D not certain. This CDR3 contains 15 residues. The germline V and J ends were trimmed by 1 base and 2 bases, with 6 bases remaining between them. Per the germline V gene, CDR1 is SGHTA and CDR2 is FQGNSA. Here the CDR3 DNA reads TGTGCCAGCAGCTTAGGCCGGGCTGGGGCCAACGTCCTGACTTTC. As protein: CASSLGRAGANVLTF.

The J gene is TRBJ2-3, the V gene TRBV18; 13 nucleotides agree with TRBD2. The CDR3 has 18 amino acids. Germline V gene data show CDR1 as KGHSH and CDR2 as LQKENI. Losses at the gene ends were 0 bases for V and 4 bases for J; bases not matched to a gene: 7. CDR3 nucleotide sequence: TGTGCCAGCTCACCACCGACGGGACTAGCGGGACTCGCAGATACGCAGTATTTT. The encoded protein is CASSPPTGLAGLADTQYF.

V and J are TRBV19 and TRBJ1-5; D gene ambiguous. The V gene's germline CDR1 is LNHDA and CDR2 SQIVND (reference sequence). The CDR3 is made up of 10 amino acids. V lost 8 bases to trimming and J lost 5 bases, with 4 bases between them. The CDR3 sequence: CASGYQPQHF. Written as DNA, the CDR3 is TGTGCCAGTGGGTATCAGCCCCAGCATTTT.

The V call is TRBV7-9, the J call TRBJ1-1; D possibly corresponds to TRBD1 (6 bases). The CDR3 contains 15 residues. Looked up from germline, CDR1 is SEHNR and CDR2 is FQNEAQ (reference sequence). V shed 5 bases and J shed 0 bases, with 13 bases lying between them. CDR3 in DNA: TGTGCCAGCAGCGCCTACAGGGCCATGAACACTGAAGCTTTCTTT. Translated: CASSAYRAMNTEAFF.

The CDR3: CASSTQTGAGNTIYF. The CDR3 DNA follows: TGCGCCAGCAGCACCCAGACAGGGGCTGGAAACACCATATATTTT. J is TRBJ1-3 and V is TRBV5-1; 8 nucleotides agree with TRBD1. CDR1 and CDR2 (germline): SGHRS, YFSETQ. V lost 4 bases and J lost 2; bases outside the gene matches: 5. This CDR3 is 15 amino acids long.

The rearrangement joins TRBV5-1 to TRBJ1-2, with 9 bases lining up with TRBD1. This CDR3 region has 14 residues. Germline V CDR1 and CDR2: SGHRS, YFSETQ. Germline trimming cut 4 bases from V and 6 bases from J; bases unmatched to any gene: 7. CDR3 coding DNA: TGCGCCAGCAGCCCCGGGGACAGGGAGAATGGCTACACCTTC. This gives the protein CASSPGDRENGYTF. Full variable domain (missing parts from reference TRBV5-1 and TRBJ1-2): KAGVTQTPRYLIKTRGQQVTLSCSPISGHRSVSWYQQTPGQGLQFLFEYFSETQRNKGNFPGRFSGRQFSNSRSEMNVSTLELGDSALYLCASSPGDRENGYTFGSGTRLTVV.

This chain connects TRBV5-6 to TRBJ2-1; 7 bases align to TRBD2. The CDR3 extends over 13 amino acids. The germline gives CDR1 SGHDT, CDR2 YYEEEE. V lost 4 bases and J lost 9; bases outside the gene matches: 7. In DNA form, the CDR3 reads TGTGCCAGCAGCGGCTGGGCTAGCGGTGAGCAGTTCTTC. Protein sequence: CASSGWASGEQFF.

The chain joins TRBV16 to TRBJ2-5; 9 nucleotides line up with TRBD1. Germline trimming cut 4 bases from V and 5 bases from J; bases unmatched to any gene: 8. CDR3 length: 15 amino acids. The V gene's germline CDR1 is KGHSY and CDR2 FQNENV. The CDR3 DNA is TGTGCCAGCAGCCGACCGGGACAGGGATTGGAGACCCAGTACTTC. Amino acids: CASSRPGQGLETQYF.

The chain has TRBV7-6 and TRBJ1-1; D call uncertain. The CDR3 is 14 amino acids. With 5 bases removed from V and 1 base from J, the gap between germline ends came to 11 bases. Germline lookup yields CDR1 SGHVS and CDR2 FNYEAQ. The CDR3 loop reads CASSPPGGNTEAFF. The CDR3 DNA reads TGTGCCAGCAGCCCTCCGGGTGGGAACACTGAAGCTTTCTTT.

The chain links TRBV9 to TRBJ2-7; possible D gene TRBD2, 5 bases. The germline CDR1 and CDR2 sequences are SGDLS and YYNGEE. This CDR3 has 15 amino acids. V was trimmed by 0 bases and J by 6 bases, leaving 16 bases between them. CDR3 coding DNA: TGTGCCAGCAGCGTAGCGGGTGACTCGGCGGGCGAGCAGTACTTC. Protein: CASSVAGDSAGEQYF. Using reference TRBV9 and TRBJ2-7 for the parts outside the CDR3, the full variable domain is DSGVTQTPKHLITATGQRVTLRCSPRSGDLSVYWYQQSLDQGLQFLIQYYNGEERAKGNILERFSAQQFPDLHSELNLSSLELGDSALYFCASSVAGDSAGEQYFGPGTRLTVT.

The chain is built from TRBV7-2 and TRBJ2-1; no definite D call. CDR3 length: 15 amino acids. Germline CDR1 and CDR2: SGHTA and FQGNSA. The V gene lost 5 bases and the J gene lost 5 bases, with 16 bases spanning the gap. The CDR3 bases are TGTGCCAGCAGCCAAAATCCCTGGGCCCACAATGAGCAGTTCTTC. This gives the protein CASSQNPWAHNEQFF.

The chain uses TRBV4-1 and TRBJ2-7; D gene ambiguous. The germline CDR1 and CDR2 sequences are MGHRA and YSYEKL. The CDR3 contains 13 residues. With 1 base removed from V and 2 bases from J, the gap between germline ends came to 6 bases. The CDR3 sequence: CASSQGVPYEQYF. DNA for the CDR3: TGCGCCAGCAGCCAAGGGGTTCCCTACGAGCAGTACTTC.

The V gene is TRBV5-4, the J gene TRBJ1-1, with D maybe TRBD1 (6 bases). Trimming removed 0 bases at V and 8 bases at J, with 11 bases between. The CDR3 covers 13 residues. Germline values: CDR1 SGHNT, CDR2 YYREEE (reference sequence). The DNA for the CDR3 is TGTGCCAGCAGCTTGGGCAGGGGCCTAGAAGCTTTCTTT. Encoded protein: CASSLGRGLEAFF.

The chain is built from TRBV11-2 and TRBJ2-7; D gene ambiguous. This CDR3 is built from 15 residues. The germline V gene encodes CDR1 SGHAT and CDR2 FQNNGV. V was cut by 0 bases and J by 3 bases, with 12 bases left in between. CDR3 DNA sequence: TGTGCCAGCAGCTTAGATCTGCCCACCTACTACGAGCAGTACTTC. Its protein product is CASSLDLPTYYEQYF.

The rearrangement joins TRBV10-3 to TRBJ2-5; unclear D gene. V was trimmed by 3 bases and J by 1 base, leaving 12 bases between them. Germline-derived CDR1 and CDR2 are ENHRY and SYGVKD. The CDR3 runs to 15 residues. The CDR3 protein is CAISDPLSSQETQYF. The DNA of the CDR3 is TGTGCCATCAGTGACCCCCTCAGTTCCCAAGAGACCCAGTACTTC.

The chain joins TRBV5-1 to TRBJ1-2, with a tentative D call TRBD1 (6 bases). The CDR3 has 13 residues. Germline assignment: CDR1 SGHRS and CDR2 YFSETQ. The V gene lost 6 bases and the J gene lost 8 bases, with 17 bases spanning the gap. The CDR3 is CASTAHYDRGYTF. CDR3 DNA: TGCGCCAGCACCGCCCACTACGACAGGGGCTACACCTTC.

The chain joins TRBV19 to TRBJ1-1, with 7 bases identical to TRBD1. The germline V gene encodes CDR1 LNHDA and CDR2 SQIVND (reference sequence). Losses at the gene ends were 4 bases for V and 2 bases for J; bases not matched to a gene: 4. CDR3 length: 14 residues. The CDR3 here is CASSRDRLNTEAFF. As DNA, the CDR3 is TGTGCCAGTAGTAGGGACAGACTAAACACTGAAGCTTTCTTT.

CDR3 nucleotides: TGTGCCAGCAGCTTGGAATGGGGGAGACAGGGGGTGAGCTCCTACGAGCAGTACTTC. Amino acid sequence: CASSLEWGRQGVSSYEQYF. The chain uses TRBV5-6 and TRBJ2-7; 9 nucleotides align to TRBD1. The V gene's germline CDR1 is SGHDT and CDR2 YYEEEE. There are 19 residues in the CDR3. The J segment lost 0 bases and the V segment lost 0 bases, leaving 13 bases of the junction unmatched.

This clone was detected only once. This chain links TRBV11-2 with TRBJ1-1; D possibly corresponds to TRBD1 (5 bases). The germline gives CDR1 SGHAT, CDR2 FQNNGV. V lost 6 bases and J 0 bases, leaving 17 bases between the germline ends. This CDR3 spans 16 amino acids. The CDR3 loop is CASRLNDRGVNTEAFF. Written as DNA, the CDR3 is TGTGCCAGCAGACTTAACGATAGGGGAGTGAACACTGAAGCTTTCTTT.

The chain has TRBV6-5 and TRBJ1-1; weak D call: TRBD1 (5 bases). Trimming stripped 6 bases from V and 1 base from J, with 15 bases between. The CDR3 covers 15 residues. CDR1 is MNHEY and CDR2 is SVGAGI in the germline V gene. CDR3 in DNA: TGTGCCAGCAGGGACAAGGGACTGAAGAACACTGAAGCTTTCTTT. Its translation: CASRDKGLKNTEAFF.

The rearrangement uses TRBV7-9 and TRBJ1-2; D ambiguous. CDR1 and CDR2 from the germline V gene are SEHNR and FQNEAQ (reference sequence). The ends were cut back, 2 bases at V and 4 bases at J, with 8 bases in the middle. The CDR3 length is 13 residues. CDR3 bases: TGTGCCAGCAGCTTAAACCCGCTCTATGGCTACACCTTC. It yields the protein CASSLNPLYGYTF.

The chain links TRBV18 to TRBJ2-1; no clear D. Looked up from germline, CDR1 is KGHSH and CDR2 is LQKENI. This CDR3 is 14 amino acids long. V was clipped by 5 bases and J by 7 bases, with 15 bases between them. CDR3 sequence: CASSGTYGTNEQFF. The DNA for the CDR3 is TGTGCCAGCTCAGGCACCTATGGTACGAATGAGCAGTTCTTC.

J is TRBJ1-6 and V is TRBV18; unclear D gene. CDR1 and CDR2 (germline): KGHSH, LQKENI. Trimming stripped 1 base from V and 12 bases from J, with 13 bases between. The CDR3 totals 14 residues. The CDR3 bases are TGTGCCAGCTCACCACTTCCAAGTGAGGGACCCCTCCACTTT. As protein: CASSPLPSEGPLHF.

The gene calls are TRBV6-5 and TRBJ2-1; 8 positions agree with TRBD1. This CDR3 comprises 16 residues. Germline V gene lookup returns CDR1 MNHEY and CDR2 SVGAGI. V trimming: 2 bases; J trimming: 7 bases; junction bases outside the gene matches: 10. The CDR3 coding sequence is TGTGCCAGCAGTTACAGTAAGCAGGGGGCCCGAAATGAGCAGTTCTTC. As protein: CASSYSKQGARNEQFF.

The chain recombines TRBV6-1 with TRBJ2-2, with D possibly TRBD2 on 6 matching bases. V lost 4 bases, J lost 2 bases, and 14 bases lay in between. CDR1 MNHNS and CDR2 SASEGT come from the germline V gene. This CDR3 has 16 amino acids. The CDR3 region has the DNA TGTGCCAGCAGTGCCAGATGGGACTTCAACACCGGGGAGCTGTTTTTT. Translation: CASSARWDFNTGELFF.

The V gene is TRBV10-1, the J gene TRBJ2-6, with D unresolved. The CDR3 spans 18 residues. Looked up from germline, CDR1 is WNHNN and CDR2 is SYGVQD (reference sequence). V was trimmed by 5 bases and J by 5 bases, leaving 22 bases between them. CDR3 DNA sequence: TGCGCCAGCAGTCGCGAGATGATCGCACAAAGTCGGGCCAACGTCCTGACTTTC. Protein product: CASSREMIAQSRANVLTF.

The chain combines TRBV28 with TRBJ2-1, with no clear D. Trimming removed 3 bases at V and 9 bases at J, with 6 bases between. Germline V gene data show CDR1 as MDHEN and CDR2 as SYDVKM. The CDR3 is 11 amino acids. The CDR3 reads CASSLRFEQFF. CDR3 sequence (DNA): TGTGCCAGCAGTTTGAGATTTGAGCAGTTCTTC.